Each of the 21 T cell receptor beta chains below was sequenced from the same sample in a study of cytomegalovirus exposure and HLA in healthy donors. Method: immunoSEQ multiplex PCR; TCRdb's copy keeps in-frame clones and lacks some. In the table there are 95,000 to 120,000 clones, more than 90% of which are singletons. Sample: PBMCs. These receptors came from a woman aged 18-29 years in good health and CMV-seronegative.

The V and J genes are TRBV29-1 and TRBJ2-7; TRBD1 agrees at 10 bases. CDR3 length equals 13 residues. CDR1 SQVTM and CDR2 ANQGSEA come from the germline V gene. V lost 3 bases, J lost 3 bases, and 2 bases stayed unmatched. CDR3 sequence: CSVEGQGYYEQYF. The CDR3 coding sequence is TGCAGCGTTGAGGGACAGGGGTACTACGAGCAGTACTTC.

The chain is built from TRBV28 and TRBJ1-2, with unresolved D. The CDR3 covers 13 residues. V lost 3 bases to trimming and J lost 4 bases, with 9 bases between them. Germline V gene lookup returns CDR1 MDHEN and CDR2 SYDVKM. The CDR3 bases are TGTGCCAGCAGTTTTTCCGGCGGCTATGGCTACACCTTC. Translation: CASSFSGGYGYTF.

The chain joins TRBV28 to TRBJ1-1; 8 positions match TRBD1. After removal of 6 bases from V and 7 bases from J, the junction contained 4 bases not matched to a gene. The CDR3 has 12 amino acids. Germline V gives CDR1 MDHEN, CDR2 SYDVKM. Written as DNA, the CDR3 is TGTGCCAGCAGCGAAGGGACAGGTGAAGCTTTCTTT. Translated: CASSEGTGEAFF. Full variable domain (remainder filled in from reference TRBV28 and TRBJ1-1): DVKVTQSSRYLVKRTGEKVFLECVQDMDHENMFWYRQDPGLGLRLIYFSYDVKMKEKGDIPEGYSVSREKKERFSLILESASTNQTSMYLCASSEGTGEAFFGQGTRLTVV.

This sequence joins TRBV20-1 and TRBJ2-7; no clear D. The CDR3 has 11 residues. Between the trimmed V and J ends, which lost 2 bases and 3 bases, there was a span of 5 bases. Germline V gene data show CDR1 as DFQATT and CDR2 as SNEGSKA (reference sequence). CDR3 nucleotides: TGCAGTGCTAGAACCGGCTACGAGCAGTACTTC. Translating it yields CSARTGYEQYF.

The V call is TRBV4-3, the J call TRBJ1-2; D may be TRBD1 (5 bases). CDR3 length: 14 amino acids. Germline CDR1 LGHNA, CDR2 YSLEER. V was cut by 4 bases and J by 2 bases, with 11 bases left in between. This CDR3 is CASSPGWLNYGYTF. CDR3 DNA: TGCGCCAGCAGCCCAGGGTGGCTCAACTATGGCTACACCTTC.

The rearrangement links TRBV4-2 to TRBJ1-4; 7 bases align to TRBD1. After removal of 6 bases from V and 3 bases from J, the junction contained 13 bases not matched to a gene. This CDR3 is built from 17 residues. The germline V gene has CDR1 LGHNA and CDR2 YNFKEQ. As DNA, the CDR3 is TGTGCCAGCAGTCCCCAGGGGGTTCCAGGAGCTAATGAAAAACTGTTTTTT. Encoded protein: CASSPQGVPGANEKLFF.

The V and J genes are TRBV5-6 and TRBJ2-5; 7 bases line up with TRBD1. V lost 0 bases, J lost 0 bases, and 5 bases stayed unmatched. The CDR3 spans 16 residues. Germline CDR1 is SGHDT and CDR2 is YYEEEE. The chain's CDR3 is CASSLETGWDQETQYF. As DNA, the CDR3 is TGTGCCAGCAGCTTGGAGACAGGGTGGGACCAAGAGACCCAGTACTTC.

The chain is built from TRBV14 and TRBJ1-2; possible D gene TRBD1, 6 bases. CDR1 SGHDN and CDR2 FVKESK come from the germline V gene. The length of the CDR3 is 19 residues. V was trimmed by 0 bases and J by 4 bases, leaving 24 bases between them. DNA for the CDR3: TGTGCCAGCAGCCAAGACCACAATCGGGGGGCGTCGGTTTCCTATGGCTACACCTTC. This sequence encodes CASSQDHNRGASVSYGYTF.

This CDR3 is CASSPSRRQSTDTQYF. CDR3 coding DNA: TGTGCCAGCAGCCCATCGAGAAGACAGAGCACAGATACGCAGTATTTT. This chain uses TRBV27 with TRBJ2-3, with D possibly matching TRBD1 (5 bases). The CDR3 consists of 16 residues. The germline V and J ends were trimmed by 6 bases and 0 bases, with 16 bases remaining between them. The germline V gene has CDR1 MNHEY and CDR2 SMNVEV (reference sequence).

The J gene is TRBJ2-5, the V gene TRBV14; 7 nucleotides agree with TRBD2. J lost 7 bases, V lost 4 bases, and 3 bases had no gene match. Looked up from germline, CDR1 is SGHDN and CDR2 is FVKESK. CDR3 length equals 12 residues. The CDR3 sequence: CASSLWEGTQYF. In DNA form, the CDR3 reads TGTGCCAGCAGCCTCTGGGAGGGGACCCAGTACTTC.

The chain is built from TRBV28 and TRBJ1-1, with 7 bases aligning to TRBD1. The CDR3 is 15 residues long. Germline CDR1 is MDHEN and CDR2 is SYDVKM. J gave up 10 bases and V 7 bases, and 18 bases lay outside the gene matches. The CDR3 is CASTINLGQAVRAFF. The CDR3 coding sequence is TGTGCCAGCACCATCAACCTTGGACAGGCGGTGAGAGCTTTCTTT.

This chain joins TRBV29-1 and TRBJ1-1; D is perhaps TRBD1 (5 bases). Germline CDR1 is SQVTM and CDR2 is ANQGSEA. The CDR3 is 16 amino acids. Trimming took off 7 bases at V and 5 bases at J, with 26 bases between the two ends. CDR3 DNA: TGCAGCGGATTGAGGGGCCTAGAGAACGGGAGGACTGAAGCTTTCTTT. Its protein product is CSGLRGLENGRTEAFF.

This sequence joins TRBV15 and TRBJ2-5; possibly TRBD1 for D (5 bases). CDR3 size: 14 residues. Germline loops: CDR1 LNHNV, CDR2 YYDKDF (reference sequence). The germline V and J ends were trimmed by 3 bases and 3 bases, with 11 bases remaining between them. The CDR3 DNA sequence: TGTGCCACCAGCAGTAACGGACAAGAAGAGACCCAGTACTTC. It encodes CATSSNGQEETQYF.

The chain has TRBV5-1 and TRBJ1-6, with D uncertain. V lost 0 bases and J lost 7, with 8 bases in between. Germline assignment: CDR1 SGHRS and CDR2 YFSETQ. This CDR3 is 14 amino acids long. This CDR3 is CASSLEHLNSPLHF. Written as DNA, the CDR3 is TGCGCCAGCAGCTTGGAACACCTCAATTCACCCCTCCACTTT.

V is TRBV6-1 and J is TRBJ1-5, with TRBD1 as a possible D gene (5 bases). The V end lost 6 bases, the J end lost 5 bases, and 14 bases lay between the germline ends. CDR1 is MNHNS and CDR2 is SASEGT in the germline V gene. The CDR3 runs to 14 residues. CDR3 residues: CASSLGGKDQPQHF. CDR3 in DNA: TGTGCCAGCAGCTTGGGGGGGAAGGATCAGCCCCAGCATTTT.

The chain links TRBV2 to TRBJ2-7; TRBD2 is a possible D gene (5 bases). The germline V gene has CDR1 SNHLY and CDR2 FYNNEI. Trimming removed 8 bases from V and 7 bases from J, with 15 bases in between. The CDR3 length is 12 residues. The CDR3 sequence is CASGIGPGEQYF. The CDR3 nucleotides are TGTGCCAGCGGAATTGGACCGGGGGAGCAGTACTTC.

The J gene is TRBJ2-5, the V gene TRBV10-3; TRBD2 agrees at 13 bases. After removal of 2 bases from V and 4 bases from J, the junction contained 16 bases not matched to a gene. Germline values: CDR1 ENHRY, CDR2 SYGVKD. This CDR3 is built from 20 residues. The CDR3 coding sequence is TGTGCCATCAGTGAGGAAATGACTAGCGGGGGGAATTGGGTCGGAGAGACCCAGTACTTC. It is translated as CAISEEMTSGGNWVGETQYF.

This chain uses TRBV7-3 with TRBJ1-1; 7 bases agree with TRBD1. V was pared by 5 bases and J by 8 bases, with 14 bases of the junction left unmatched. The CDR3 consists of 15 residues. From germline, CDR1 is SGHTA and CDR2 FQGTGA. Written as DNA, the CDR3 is TGTGCCAGCAGCCTTACCGCCAGGGGGGTCGGGGAAGCTTTCTTT. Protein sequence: CASSLTARGVGEAFF.

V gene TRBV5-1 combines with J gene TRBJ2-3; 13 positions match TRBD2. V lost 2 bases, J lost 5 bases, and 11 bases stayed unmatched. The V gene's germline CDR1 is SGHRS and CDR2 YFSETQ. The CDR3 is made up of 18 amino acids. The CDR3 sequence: CASSLTFTSGGAVDTQYF. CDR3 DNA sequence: TGCGCCAGCAGCTTAACCTTCACTAGCGGGGGGGCCGTAGATACGCAGTATTTT.

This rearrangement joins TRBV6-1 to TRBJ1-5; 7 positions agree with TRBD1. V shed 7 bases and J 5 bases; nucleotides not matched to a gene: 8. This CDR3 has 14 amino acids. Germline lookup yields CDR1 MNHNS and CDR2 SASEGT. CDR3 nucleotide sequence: TGTGCCAGCACTTTGCAGGGGGACTATCAGCCCCAGCATTTT. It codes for CASTLQGDYQPQHF.

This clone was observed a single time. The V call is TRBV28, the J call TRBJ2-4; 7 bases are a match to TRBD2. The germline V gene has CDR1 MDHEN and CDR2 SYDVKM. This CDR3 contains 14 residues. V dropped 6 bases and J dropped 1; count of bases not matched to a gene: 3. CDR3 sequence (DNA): TGTGCCAGCAGCCGGGGGGACGCCAAAAACATTCAGTACTTC. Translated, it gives CASSRGDAKNIQYF.